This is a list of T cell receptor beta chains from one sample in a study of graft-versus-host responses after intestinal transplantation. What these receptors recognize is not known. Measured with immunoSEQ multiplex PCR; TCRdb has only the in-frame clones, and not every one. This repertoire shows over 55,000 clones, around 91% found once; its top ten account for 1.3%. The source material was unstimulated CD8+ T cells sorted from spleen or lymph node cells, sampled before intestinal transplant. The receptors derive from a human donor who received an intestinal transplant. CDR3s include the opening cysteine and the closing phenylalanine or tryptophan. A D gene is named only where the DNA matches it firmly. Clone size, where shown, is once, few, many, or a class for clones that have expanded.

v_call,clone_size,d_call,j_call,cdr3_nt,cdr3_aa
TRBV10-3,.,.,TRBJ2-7,TGTGCCATCAGGAAGCGTCGGTTTTCCTACGAGCAGTACTTC,CAIRKRRFSYEQYF
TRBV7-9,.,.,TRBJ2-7,TGTGCCAGCAGCCCGAGGAGTGGCTCCTACGAGCAGTACTTC,CASSPRSGSYEQYF
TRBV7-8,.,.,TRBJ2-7,TGTGCCAGCAGCCAGACGACAGCATACGAGCAGTACTTC,CASSQTTAYEQYF
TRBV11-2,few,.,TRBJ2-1,TGTGCCAGCAGTCCAGGCGGGGACTCCCTAGTCCAGTTCTTC,CASSPGGDSLVQFF
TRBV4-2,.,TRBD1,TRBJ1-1,TGTGCCAGCAGCCAAGGGGACAGGGGTTTCTTT,CASSQGDRGFF
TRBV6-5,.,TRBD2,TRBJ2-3,TGTGCCAGCAGCACGACTAGCGCCAGCACAGATACGCAGTATTTT,CASSTTSASTDTQYF
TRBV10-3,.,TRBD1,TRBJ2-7,TGTGCCATCAGTGGAGGGGACAGGGTCTACGAGCAGTACTTC,CAISGGDRVYEQYF
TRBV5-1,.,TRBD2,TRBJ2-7,TGCGCCAGCAGCTTGGTTAGCGGGGGGATCTCCTCCTACGAGCAGTACTTC,CASSLVSGGISSYEQYF
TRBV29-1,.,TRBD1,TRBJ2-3,TGCAGCGTCCCACCGACAGGGCCTAGCACAGATACGCAGTATTTT,CSVPPTGPSTDTQYF
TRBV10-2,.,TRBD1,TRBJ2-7,TGCGCCAGCACGCAGACAGGGGGCCTGGTTTACGACGAGCAGTACTTC,CASTQTGGLVYDEQYF
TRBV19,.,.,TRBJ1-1,TGTGCCAGTAGTAGGCAGGCGGGGGACACTGAAGCTTTCTTT,CASSRQAGDTEAFF
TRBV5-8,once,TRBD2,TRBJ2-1,TGTGCCAGCAGCTGGACTAGTAGTGATGAGCAGTTCTTC,CASSWTSSDEQFF
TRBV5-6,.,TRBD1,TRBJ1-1,TGTGCCAGCAGCTGGGGGACAGGGTCTCCCCCAGAAGCTTTCTTT,CASSWGTGSPPEAFF
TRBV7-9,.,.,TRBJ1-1,TGTGCCAGCAGCTTAAGCGCTAACACTGAAGCTTTCTTT,CASSLSANTEAFF
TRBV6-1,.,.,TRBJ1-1,TGTGCCAGCAGTGAGCCGGGGTGGAACACTGAAGCTTTCTTT,CASSEPGWNTEAFF
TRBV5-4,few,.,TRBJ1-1,TGTGCCAGCAGCGGGGGCACGAAAGCTTTCTTT,CASSGGTKAFF
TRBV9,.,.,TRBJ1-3,TGTGCCAGCAGTGAAGGACTGAACTCTGGAAACACCATATATTTT,CASSEGLNSGNTIYF
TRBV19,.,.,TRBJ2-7,TGTGCCAGTAGTCCCTCTACGGACGAGCAGTACTTC,CASSPSTDEQYF
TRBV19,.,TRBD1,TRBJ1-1,TGTGCCAGTAGTATCGGGGGGACAGGGGCCACTGAAGCTTTCTTT,CASSIGGTGATEAFF